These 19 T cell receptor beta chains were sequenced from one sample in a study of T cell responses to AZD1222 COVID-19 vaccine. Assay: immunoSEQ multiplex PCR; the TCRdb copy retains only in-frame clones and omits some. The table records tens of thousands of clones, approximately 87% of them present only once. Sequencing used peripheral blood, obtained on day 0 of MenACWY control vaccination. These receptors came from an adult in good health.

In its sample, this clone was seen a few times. In DNA, the CDR3 is TGTGCCAGCACCAAACAGGACAACACTGAAGCTTTCTTT. The encoded protein is CASTKQDNTEAFF. The rearrangement uses TRBV12-3 or TRBV12-4 and TRBJ1-1; tentatively, D is TRBD1 (5 bases). This CDR3 has 13 residues. V was cut by 7 bases and J by 2 bases, with 11 bases left in between.

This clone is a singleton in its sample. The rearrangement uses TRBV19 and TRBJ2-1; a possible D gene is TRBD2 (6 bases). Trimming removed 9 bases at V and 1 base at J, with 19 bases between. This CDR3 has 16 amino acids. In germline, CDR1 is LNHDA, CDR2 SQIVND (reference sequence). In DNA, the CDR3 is TGTGCCAGCAGCACTCTCGGGAGTAGGTCCTACAATGAGCAGTTCTTC. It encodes CASSTLGSRSYNEQFF.

CDR3 loop: CASRFSGRAETQYF. CDR3 sequence (DNA): TGTGCCAGCAGATTTAGCGGGAGGGCGGAGACCCAGTACTTC. J is TRBJ2-5 and V is TRBV5-4; 11 positions agree with TRBD2. With V trimmed by 5 bases and J by 5 bases, 5 bases remained unmatched. The germline V gene encodes CDR1 SGHNT and CDR2 YYREEE (reference sequence). The CDR3 spans 14 residues.

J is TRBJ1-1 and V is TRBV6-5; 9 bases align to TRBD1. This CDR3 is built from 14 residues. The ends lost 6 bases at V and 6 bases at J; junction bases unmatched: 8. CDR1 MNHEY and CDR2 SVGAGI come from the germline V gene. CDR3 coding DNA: TGTGCCAGCAGAACCGGGACAGGGCTCTCTGAAGCTTTCTTT. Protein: CASRTGTGLSEAFF.

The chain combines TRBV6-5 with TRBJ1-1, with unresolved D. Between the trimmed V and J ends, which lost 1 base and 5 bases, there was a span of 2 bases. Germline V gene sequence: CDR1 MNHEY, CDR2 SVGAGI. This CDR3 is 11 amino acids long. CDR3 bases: TGTGCCAGCAGTTACTATACTGAAGCTTTCTTT. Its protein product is CASSYYTEAFF.

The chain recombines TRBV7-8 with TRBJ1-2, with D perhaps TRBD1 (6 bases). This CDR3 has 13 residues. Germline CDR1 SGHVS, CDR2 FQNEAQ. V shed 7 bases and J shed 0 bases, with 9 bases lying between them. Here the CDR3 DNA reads TGTGCCAGCACCCGACAGGCTAACTATGGCTACACCTTC. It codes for CASTRQANYGYTF.

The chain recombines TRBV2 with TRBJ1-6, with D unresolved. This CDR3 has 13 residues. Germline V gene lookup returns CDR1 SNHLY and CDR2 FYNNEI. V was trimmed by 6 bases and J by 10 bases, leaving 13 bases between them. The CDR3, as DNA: TGTGCCAGCAGAGGACTACCCGGATCACCCCTCCACTTT. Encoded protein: CASRGLPGSPLHF.

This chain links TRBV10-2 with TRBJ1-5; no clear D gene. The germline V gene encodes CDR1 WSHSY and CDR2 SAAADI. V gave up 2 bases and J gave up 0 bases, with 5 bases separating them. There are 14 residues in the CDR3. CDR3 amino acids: CASSESYSNQPQHF. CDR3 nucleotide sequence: TGCGCCAGCAGTGAGAGTTATAGCAATCAGCCCCAGCATTTT.

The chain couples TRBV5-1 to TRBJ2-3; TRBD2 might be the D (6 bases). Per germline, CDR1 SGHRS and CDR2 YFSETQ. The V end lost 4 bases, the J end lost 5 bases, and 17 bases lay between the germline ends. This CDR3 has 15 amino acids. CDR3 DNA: TGCGCCAGCAGCGAACCGGGAGCGATAGGAGATACGCAGTATTTT. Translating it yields CASSEPGAIGDTQYF. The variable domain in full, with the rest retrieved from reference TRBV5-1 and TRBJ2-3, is KAGVTQTPRYLIKTRGQQVTLSCSPISGHRSVSWYQQTPGQGLQFLFEYFSETQRNKGNFPGRFSGRQFSNSRSEMNVSTLELGDSALYLCASSEPGAIGDTQYFGPGTRLTVL.

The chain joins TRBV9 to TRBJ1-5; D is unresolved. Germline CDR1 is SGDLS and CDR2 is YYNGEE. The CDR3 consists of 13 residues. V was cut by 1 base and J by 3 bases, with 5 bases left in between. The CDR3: CASSVKSNQPQHF. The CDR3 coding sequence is TGTGCCAGCAGCGTAAAATCCAATCAGCCCCAGCATTTT.

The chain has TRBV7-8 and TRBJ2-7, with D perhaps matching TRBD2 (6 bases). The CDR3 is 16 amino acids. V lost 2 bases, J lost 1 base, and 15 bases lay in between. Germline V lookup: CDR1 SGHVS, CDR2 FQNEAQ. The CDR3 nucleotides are TGTGCCAGCAGCTTAACCGGTCTTGGGGGGTCCTACGAGCAGTACTTC. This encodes CASSLTGLGGSYEQYF.

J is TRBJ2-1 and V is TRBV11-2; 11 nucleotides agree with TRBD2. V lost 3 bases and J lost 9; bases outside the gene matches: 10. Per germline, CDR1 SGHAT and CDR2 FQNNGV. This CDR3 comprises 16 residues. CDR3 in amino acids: CASSFYGTSGSGEQFF. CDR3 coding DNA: TGTGCCAGCAGCTTTTACGGGACTAGCGGAAGTGGTGAGCAGTTCTTC.

The CDR3 loop reads CASSDQGANTGELFF. The CDR3 bases are TGCGCCAGCAGCGATCAGGGAGCGAACACCGGGGAGCTGTTTTTT. The gene calls are TRBV5-1 and TRBJ2-2, with D possibly being TRBD1 or TRBD2 (5 bases each). CDR1 is SGHRS and CDR2 is YFSETQ in the germline V gene. The CDR3 spans 15 residues. Trimming pared 4 bases from V and 0 bases from J, leaving 10 bases between.

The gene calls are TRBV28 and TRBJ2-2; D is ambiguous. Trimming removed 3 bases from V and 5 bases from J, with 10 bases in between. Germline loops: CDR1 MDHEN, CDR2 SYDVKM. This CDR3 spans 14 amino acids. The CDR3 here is CASSFGRTTGELFF. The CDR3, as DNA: TGTGCCAGCAGTTTCGGACGGACGACCGGGGAGCTGTTTTTT.

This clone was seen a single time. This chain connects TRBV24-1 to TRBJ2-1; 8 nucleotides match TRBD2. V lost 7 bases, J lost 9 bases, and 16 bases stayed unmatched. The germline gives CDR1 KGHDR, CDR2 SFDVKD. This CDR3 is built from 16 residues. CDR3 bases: TGTGCCACCAGGACCCCACTAAAGCGGGAGCACGGTGAGCAGTTCTTC. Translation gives CATRTPLKREHGEQFF.

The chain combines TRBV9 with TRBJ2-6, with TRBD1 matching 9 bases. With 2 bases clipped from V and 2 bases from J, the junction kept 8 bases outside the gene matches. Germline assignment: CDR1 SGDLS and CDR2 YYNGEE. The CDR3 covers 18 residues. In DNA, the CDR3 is TGTGCCAGCAGCGTTTTGTGGGACAGGGATGCTGGGGCCAACGTCCTGACTTTC. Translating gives CASSVLWDRDAGANVLTF.

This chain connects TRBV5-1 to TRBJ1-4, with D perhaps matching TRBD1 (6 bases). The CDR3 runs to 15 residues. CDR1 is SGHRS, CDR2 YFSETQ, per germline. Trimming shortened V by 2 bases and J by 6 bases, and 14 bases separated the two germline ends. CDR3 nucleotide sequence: TGCGCCAGCAGCTTAGTAGGACAGAAATATGAAAAACTGTTTTTT. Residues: CASSLVGQKYEKLFF.

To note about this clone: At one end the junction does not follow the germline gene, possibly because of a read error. CDR3 nucleotides: TGCAGTGCTCATAACGATGGCTACACCTTC. Translating gives CSAHNDGYTF. The rearrangement uses TRBV20-1 and TRBJ1-2; no clear D. CDR3 size: 10 residues. CDR1 is DFQATT, CDR2 SNEGSKA, per germline (reference sequence).

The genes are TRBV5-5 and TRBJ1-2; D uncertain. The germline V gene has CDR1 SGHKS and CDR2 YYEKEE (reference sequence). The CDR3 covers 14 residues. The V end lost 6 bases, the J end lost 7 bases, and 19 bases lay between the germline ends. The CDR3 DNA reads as TGTGCCAGCACCCTAGGGTCTCGACGGGCTGGCTACACCTTC. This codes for CASTLGSRRAGYTF.